Shown below are 22 T cell receptor beta chains from a single sample sequenced in a study of cytomegalovirus exposure and HLA in healthy donors. Researchers ran the PCR with 60 Vbeta and 13 Jbeta primers. Here immunoSEQ multiplex PCR was the method, and the copy in TCRdb shows in-frame clones only, minus some. The table includes 150,000 to 200,000 clones, 65% to 85% detected once. Sequencing used PBMCs. Receptors originate from a woman aged 18-35 years in good health and CMV-seronegative.

The rearrangement uses TRBV5-1 and TRBJ2-5; D might be TRBD1 (6 bases). Germline lookup yields CDR1 SGHRS and CDR2 YFSETQ. This CDR3 contains 13 residues. Trimming took 6 bases from V and 5 from J, leaving 14 bases between them. The CDR3 protein is CASIAGGGETQYF. DNA of the CDR3: TGCGCCAGCATAGCTGGGGGCGGTGAGACCCAGTACTTC.

The chain carries TRBV6-6 and TRBJ2-7, with 11 bases lining up with TRBD1. The germline CDR1 and CDR2 sequences are MNHNY and SVGAGI (reference sequence). The CDR3 is 14 residues long. Trimming at V came to 6 bases and at J to 6 bases, leaving 7 bases not matched to a gene. CDR3 in amino acids: CASRAGQGAVEQYF. The CDR3, as DNA: TGTGCCAGCAGGGCAGGACAGGGGGCGGTCGAGCAGTACTTC.

The CDR3 nucleotides read TGCGCCAGCAGCCGCGACTACGAGCAGTACTTC. Translating it yields CASSRDYEQYF. The V and J genes are TRBV5-1 and TRBJ2-7; D is ambiguous. The V gene lost 4 bases and the J gene lost 3 bases, with 5 bases spanning the gap. CDR1 is SGHRS, CDR2 YFSETQ, per germline. The CDR3 length is 11 residues.

The chain uses TRBV18 and TRBJ1-1; D gene ambiguous. The CDR3 totals 13 residues. V lost 4 bases and J 4 bases, leaving 10 bases between the germline ends. Germline V lookup: CDR1 KGHSH, CDR2 LQKENI. Here the CDR3 reads CASSQGAGTEAFF. In DNA, the CDR3 is TGTGCCAGCTCACAGGGAGCGGGCACTGAAGCTTTCTTT.

The chain is built from TRBV10-3 and TRBJ2-3; D remains ambiguous. The germline V and J ends were trimmed by 8 bases and 1 base, with 10 bases remaining between them. The V gene's germline CDR1 is ENHRY and CDR2 SYGVKD. This CDR3 has 13 residues. The CDR3: CAISVSGTDTQYF. The CDR3 bases are TGTGCCATCTCGGTCAGCGGCACAGATACGCAGTATTTT.

This sequence joins TRBV6-1 and TRBJ2-1; 7 positions agree with TRBD1. Germline V gene sequence: CDR1 MNHNS, CDR2 SASEGT. The CDR3 is 13 amino acids. V gave up 10 bases and J gave up 3 bases; unmatched junction bases: 6. The CDR3 DNA sequence: TGTGCCACCTTCCGGGACAGCTACAATGAGCAGTTCTTC. Translation gives CATFRDSYNEQFF.

The gene calls are TRBV6-1 and TRBJ1-1, with TRBD1 identical over 8 bases. The germline V gene has CDR1 MNHNS and CDR2 SASEGT. Trimming cost V 1 base and J 0 bases; bases outside gene matches: 7. CDR3 length: 17 amino acids. CDR3 bases: TGTGCCAGCAGTGAAGTTGTGCGGGACAGGATGAACACTGAAGCTTTCTTT. Protein sequence: CASSEVVRDRMNTEAFF.

This chain links TRBV7-2 with TRBJ2-4; 8 bases line up with TRBD2. Germline loops: CDR1 SGHTA, CDR2 FQGNSA. The CDR3 sequence is 19 residues long. V shed 1 base, J shed 3 bases, and the junction held 14 bases outside the gene matches. The CDR3 reads CASSLEAPGRAAGKNIQYF. CDR3 bases: TGTGCCAGCAGCTTAGAGGCCCCCGGGAGGGCCGCGGGCAAAAACATTCAGTACTTC.

The table lists this clone with a count of one. This chain links TRBV28 with TRBJ2-7, with 7 bases that match TRBD2. With 2 bases clipped from V and 3 bases from J, the junction kept 1 base outside the gene matches. This CDR3 region has 13 residues. Germline CDR1 MDHEN, CDR2 SYDVKM. CDR3 amino acids: CASSLAGDYEQYF. DNA for the CDR3: TGTGCCAGCAGTTTAGCGGGAGACTACGAGCAGTACTTC.

This clone was counted only a few times. This chain links TRBV28 with TRBJ2-1; D is possibly TRBD1 (6 bases). From germline, CDR1 is MDHEN and CDR2 SYDVKM. The ends were cut back, 5 bases at V and 5 bases at J, with 13 bases in the middle. The CDR3 is 14 residues long. As DNA, the CDR3 is TGTGCCAGCAGTGGCCCGGACAGTCACAATGAGCAGTTCTTC. It is translated as CASSGPDSHNEQFF.

The rearrangement joins TRBV6-5 to TRBJ2-2; 7 positions match TRBD2. The CDR3 runs 13 residues. Germline trimming cut 8 bases from V and 6 bases from J; bases unmatched to any gene: 6. Germline V CDR1 and CDR2: MNHEY, SVGAGI. Here the CDR3 DNA reads TGTGCCAGCGGTAGCGGGTCCTCCGGGGAGCTGTTTTTT. Residues: CASGSGSSGELFF.

This clone was picked up one time. The V gene is TRBV4-2, the J gene TRBJ2-1, with a possible D match to TRBD1 (6 bases). Trimming stripped 0 bases from V and 13 bases from J, with 19 bases between. Germline loops: CDR1 LGHNA, CDR2 YNFKEQ. The CDR3 runs 15 residues. The CDR3 protein is CASSQDRGQRGRQFF. DNA for the CDR3: TGTGCCAGCAGCCAAGATAGGGGACAAAGGGGCCGTCAGTTCTTC.

The genes are TRBV5-1 and TRBJ1-1; D uncertain. Germline CDR1 is SGHRS and CDR2 is YFSETQ. This CDR3 comprises 13 residues. V lost 0 bases, J lost 6 bases, and 9 bases lay in between. This CDR3 is CASSLGPSSEAFF. CDR3 coding DNA: TGCGCCAGCAGCTTGGGTCCTTCTTCTGAAGCTTTCTTT.

V gene TRBV11-2 combines with J gene TRBJ2-1, with D possibly matching TRBD1 (6 bases). The CDR3 sequence is 15 residues long. Trimming pared 5 bases from V and 5 bases from J, leaving 16 bases between. Germline-derived CDR1 and CDR2 are SGHAT and FQNNGV. CDR3 coding DNA: TGTGCCAGCAGCCTTTTAGGACAGAGCAACAATGAGCAGTTCTTC. The encoded protein is CASSLLGQSNNEQFF.

This clone appeared a few times. The V and J genes are TRBV28 and TRBJ2-7, with D possibly being TRBD1 (6 bases). Germline V gene data show CDR1 as MDHEN and CDR2 as SYDVKM. V lost 7 bases and J 1 base, leaving 11 bases between the germline ends. The CDR3 is 13 amino acids. In DNA form, the CDR3 reads TGTGCCAGCACTCCACAGGGTTCCTACGAGCAGTACTTC. It codes for CASTPQGSYEQYF.

V and J are TRBV19 and TRBJ1-1; D is unresolved. V lost 3 bases to trimming and J lost 4 bases, with 9 bases between them. The CDR3 has 13 amino acids. Germline V gene sequence: CDR1 LNHDA, CDR2 SQIVND (reference sequence). The CDR3 DNA reads as TGTGCCAGTAGTATGATGCGACTCACTGAAGCTTTCTTT. Protein product: CASSMMRLTEAFF.

The chain couples TRBV12-2 to TRBJ1-1; the D segment call TRBD1 is taken from the table without a DNA check. TRBV12-2 constitutes a pseudogene. The CDR3 spans 15 residues. CDR3 nucleotides: TGTGCAAGTCGCTATAGACAGGGGGCGAACACTGAAGCTTTCTTT. The encoded protein is CASRYRQGANTEAFF.

The chain links TRBV27 to TRBJ2-6; D may be TRBD1 (6 bases). The CDR3 covers 16 residues. Germline V lookup: CDR1 MNHEY, CDR2 SMNVEV (reference sequence). V lost 8 bases, J lost 0 bases, and 14 bases lay in between. CDR3 in amino acids: CASRGGASSGANVLTF. For the CDR3, the DNA is TGTGCCAGCCGTGGGGGCGCGAGCTCTGGGGCCAACGTCCTGACTTTC.

This chain uses TRBV9 with TRBJ2-5; 11 bases align to TRBD2. The CDR3 covers 15 residues. Germline lookup yields CDR1 SGDLS and CDR2 YYNGEE. V dropped 0 bases and J dropped 5; count of bases not matched to a gene: 3. The CDR3 DNA reads TGTGCCAGCAGCGTAGTTGCTAGCGGGAGGGAGACCCAGTACTTC. It codes for CASSVVASGRETQYF.

The chain has TRBV5-1 and TRBJ2-2; 14 nucleotides align to TRBD2. The CDR3 contains 17 residues. V lost 3 bases, J lost 5 bases, and 6 bases stayed unmatched. From germline, CDR1 is SGHRS and CDR2 YFSETQ. DNA for the CDR3: TGCGCCAGCAGCTCTGACGGGACTAGCGGGAGTACCGGGGAGCTGTTTTTT. Translating gives CASSSDGTSGSTGELFF.

The J gene is TRBJ1-1, the V gene TRBV21-1; the table's D call, TRBD1, has no DNA check behind it. TRBV21-1 is a documented pseudogene. The CDR3 consists of 15 residues. CDR3 nucleotides: TGTGCCAGCAGGGACAGGGGGCTGGGGTGTACTGAAGCTTTCTTT. Encoded protein: CASRDRGLGCTEAFF.

The chain couples TRBV5-1 to TRBJ2-3; perhaps TRBD2 as D (6 bases). V was clipped by 4 bases and J by 4 bases, with 13 bases between them. The germline CDR1 and CDR2 sequences are SGHRS and YFSETQ. There are 14 residues in the CDR3. As DNA, the CDR3 is TGCGCCAGCAGCCCCCGGGTAGCGGCAGATACGCAGTATTTT. It yields the protein CASSPRVAADTQYF.